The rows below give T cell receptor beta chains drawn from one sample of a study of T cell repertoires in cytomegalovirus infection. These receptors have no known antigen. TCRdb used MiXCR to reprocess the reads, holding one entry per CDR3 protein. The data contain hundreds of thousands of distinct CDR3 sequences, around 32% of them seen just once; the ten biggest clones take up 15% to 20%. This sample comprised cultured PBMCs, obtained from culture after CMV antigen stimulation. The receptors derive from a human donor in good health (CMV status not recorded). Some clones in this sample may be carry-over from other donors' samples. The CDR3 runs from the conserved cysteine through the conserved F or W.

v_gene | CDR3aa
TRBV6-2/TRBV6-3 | CASSYTGQAWTNEKLFF
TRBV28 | CASSAITGSRIDTIYF
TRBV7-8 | CASSRITGMNTEAFF
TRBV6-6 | CASCSGVYNSPLHF
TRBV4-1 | CASSRRLAGEETQYF
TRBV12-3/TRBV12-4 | CASRSPLGTSGRNEQFF
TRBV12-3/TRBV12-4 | CASKGAAAFF
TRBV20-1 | CSASWVSGANVLTF
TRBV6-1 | CASSTGDRGYNEQFF
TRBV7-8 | CASSLSGGSNEQFF
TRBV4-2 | CASSQVGQGRWYEQYF
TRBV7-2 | CASSPDTPWDEKLFF
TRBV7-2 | CASSGLVTRADTQYF
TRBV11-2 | CASSFASASDGYTF
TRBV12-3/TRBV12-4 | CASSLQASGANVLTF
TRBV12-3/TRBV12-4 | CASRQGARGYTF
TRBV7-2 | CASSLGRAGEQFF
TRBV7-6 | CASSLERGNEQFF
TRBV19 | CASSTGTVNTEAFF
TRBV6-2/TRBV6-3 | CASSIGTASATQYF
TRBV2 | CASTPRPHGYGYTF
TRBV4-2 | CASSQEERQETQYF
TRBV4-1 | CASSQLRTGGQGKDEQYF
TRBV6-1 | CASRNEDSQYF
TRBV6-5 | CASSYGPARGNIQYF
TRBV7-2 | CASSLGGPAGAGYTF
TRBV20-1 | CSASYGGAFGEAFF
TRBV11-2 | CASSFPSSPGLAGGNYEQYF
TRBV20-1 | CSATRGTYSNQPQHF
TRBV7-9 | CATEGVHEQYF
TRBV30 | CAWSPGPSYEQYF
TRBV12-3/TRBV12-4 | CASTVTGRNQPQHF
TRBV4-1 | CASSQVVILDADTQYF
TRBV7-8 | CASSLALGRLNTEAFF
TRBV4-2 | CASSHGTSGGHSYNEQFF
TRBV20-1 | CSAPGQEGNEQFF
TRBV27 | CASSTGWLAGGPSTDTQYF
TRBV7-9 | CASSLASGNNNYGYTF
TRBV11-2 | CASSLLRTGRAFF
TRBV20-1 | CSATWDRPLHNEQFF